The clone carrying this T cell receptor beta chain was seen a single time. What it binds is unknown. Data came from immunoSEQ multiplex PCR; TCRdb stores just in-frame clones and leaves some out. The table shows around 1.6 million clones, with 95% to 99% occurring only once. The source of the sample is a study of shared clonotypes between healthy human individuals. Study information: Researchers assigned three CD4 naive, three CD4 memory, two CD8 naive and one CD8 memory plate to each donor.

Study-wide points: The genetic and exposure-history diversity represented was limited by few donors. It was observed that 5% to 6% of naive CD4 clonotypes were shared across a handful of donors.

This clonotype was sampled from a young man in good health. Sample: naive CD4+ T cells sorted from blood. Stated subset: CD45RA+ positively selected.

Written as DNA, the CDR3 is TGTGCCAGCAGCCCGCCCGGGGGGCTGACCACCGGGGAGCTGTTTTTT. It specifies CASSPPGGLTTGELFF. The chain links TRBV7-3 to TRBJ2-2; possibly TRBD2 for D (7 bases). Germline V gives CDR1 SGHTA, CDR2 FQGTGA. Trimming removed 5 bases at V and 4 bases at J, with 17 bases between. There are 16 residues in the CDR3.